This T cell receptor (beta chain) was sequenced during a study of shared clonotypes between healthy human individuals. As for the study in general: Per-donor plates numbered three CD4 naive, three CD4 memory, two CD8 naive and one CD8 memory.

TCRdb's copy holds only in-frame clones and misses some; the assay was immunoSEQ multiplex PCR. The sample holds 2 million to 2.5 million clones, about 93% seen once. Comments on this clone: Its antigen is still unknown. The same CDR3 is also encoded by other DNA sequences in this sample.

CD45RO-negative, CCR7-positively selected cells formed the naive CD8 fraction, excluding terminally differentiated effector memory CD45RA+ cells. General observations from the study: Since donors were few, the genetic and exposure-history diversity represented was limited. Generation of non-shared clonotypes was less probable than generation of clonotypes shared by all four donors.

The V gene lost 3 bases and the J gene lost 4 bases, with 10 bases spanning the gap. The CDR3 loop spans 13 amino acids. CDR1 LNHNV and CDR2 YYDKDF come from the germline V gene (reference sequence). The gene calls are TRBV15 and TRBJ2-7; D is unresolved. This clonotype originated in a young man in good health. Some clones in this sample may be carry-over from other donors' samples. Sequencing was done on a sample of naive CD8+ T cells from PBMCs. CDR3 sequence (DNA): TGTGCCACCAGCAGTCGAGACGGTTACGAGCAGTACTTC. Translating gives CATSSRDGYEQYF.